This record looks at one T cell receptor (beta chain) sequence and its context. TCR beta CDR3 sequences were amplified from RNA transcripts. RT-PCR in the first round (using the HTBI primer set) targeted the TCR CDR3. TCRdb recomputed calls from the multiplex PCR reads with MiXCR, one row per CDR3 protein. The table lists 600,000 to 750,000 distinct CDR3 sequences, roughly 17% of them singletons, with around 16% in the top ten. These patients, aged 18 to 65, had recently diagnosed hyperthyroidism lasting under 2 months. The study left out patients who had uncontrolled infection, other autoimmune disease, pregnancy or lactation. This sample was taken from a study of T cells in Graves' hyperthyroidism and ophthalmopathy. Whole-study context: The authors collected peripheral blood at initial diagnosis, before any treatment.

This CDR3 is built from 16 residues. Germline loops: CDR1 SGHDT, CDR2 YYEEEE. Unmatched junction bases numbered 2, after V lost 3 bases and J lost 0 bases. The rearrangement uses TRBV5-6 and TRBJ1-3; 11 nucleotides line up with TRBD1. This TCR came from a man aged 50-60 years with Graves' hyperthyroidism. Sequenced material: blood. This CDR3 reads CASSSDRGHSGNTIYF. In DNA form, the CDR3 reads TGTGCCAGCAGCTCGGACAGGGGGCACTCTGGAAACACCATATATTTT.